Each of the 3 T cell receptor beta chains below was sequenced from the same sample in a study of T cells in Graves' hyperthyroidism and ophthalmopathy. TCR beta CDR3 sequences were amplified from RNA transcripts. When the TCR CDR3 underwent first-round RT-PCR, the HTBI primer set was used. From the multiplex PCR reads, TCRdb called clonotypes with MiXCR, one entry per CDR3 protein. The table includes a few hundred thousand distinct CDR3 sequences, 13% to 15% detected once. Specimen: blood. Source of these receptors: a woman in her 30s with Graves' ophthalmopathy.

Ten or more counts support this clonotype. CDR3: CASSLDQSSAEAFF. CDR3 DNA sequence: TGTGCCAGCAGCCTCGACCAGTCGTCGGCTGAAGCTTTCTTT. The chain recombines TRBV3-1 with TRBJ1-1; D remains ambiguous. Germline-derived CDR1 and CDR2 are LGHDT and YNNKEL (reference sequence). V lost 4 bases, J lost 6 bases, and 15 bases lay in between. The length of the CDR3 is 14 residues.

This clonotype was seen ten or more times. The chain combines TRBV2 with TRBJ2-1; the D is unclear. Germline V gene sequence: CDR1 SNHLY, CDR2 FYNNEI. The germline V and J ends were trimmed by 6 bases and 8 bases, with 5 bases remaining between them. This CDR3 has 10 amino acids. The DNA for the CDR3 is TGTGCCAGCAGGCTCGATGAGCAGTTCTTC. Amino acids: CASRLDEQFF.

About this clonotype: This could be a read error, since a much larger clone is one nucleotide away. This chain joins TRBV9 and TRBJ2-1; either TRBD1 or TRBD2 may supply D (6 bases each). Germline V CDR1 and CDR2: SGDLS, YYNGEE. The CDR3 contains 18 residues. V was cut by 0 bases and J by 5 bases, with 21 bases left in between. CDR3 residues: CASSVVLSGAPAHNEQFF. The CDR3 nucleotides read TGTGCCAGCAGCGTAGTCCTATCGGGGGCCCCCGCCCACAATGAGCAGTTCTTC.